One sample yielded the 9 T cell receptor beta chains listed below, sequenced in a study of T cell responses to AZD1222 COVID-19 vaccine. Repertoires were generated with immunoSEQ multiplex PCR, while TCRdb's copy carries only in-frame clones and drops some. The table shows 100,000 to 120,000 clones, with about four fifths occurring only once. The input for sequencing was peripheral blood, taken on day 0 of AZD1222 vaccination. The receptors were sampled from an adult in good health.

J is TRBJ1-2 and V is TRBV20-1; maybe TRBD1 (5 bases). The germline V gene encodes CDR1 DFQATT and CDR2 SNEGSKA (reference sequence). This CDR3 region has 14 residues. Deletions cut 3 bases from V and 0 bases from J, with 11 bases between. CDR3 nucleotide sequence: TGCAGTGCTAGTTCGGGGCCTGCTAACTATGGCTACACCTTC. Amino acids: CSASSGPANYGYTF.

The rearrangement uses TRBV28 and TRBJ2-1, with 10 bases identical to TRBD1. V shed 5 bases, J shed 9 bases, and the junction held 7 bases outside the gene matches. CDR1 is MDHEN, CDR2 SYDVKM, per germline. This CDR3 region has 14 residues. CDR3 amino acids: CASSPWDRGREQFF. The CDR3 bases are TGTGCCAGCAGTCCCTGGGACAGGGGACGTGAGCAGTTCTTC.

The chain carries TRBV7-2 and TRBJ2-7, with TRBD2 identical over 13 bases. The V gene's germline CDR1 is SGHTA and CDR2 FQGNSA. The CDR3 has 15 residues. The trim removed 5 bases at V and 1 base at J, leaving 2 bases unmatched. CDR3 coding DNA: TGTGCCAGCAGCAGGACTAGCGGGGGATCCTACGAGCAGTACTTC. Its translation: CASSRTSGGSYEQYF. The complete variable domain, with remaining parts taken from reference TRBV7-2 and TRBJ2-7, reads GAGVSQSPSNKVTEKGKDVELRCDPISGHTALYWYRQSLGQGLEFLIYFQGNSAPDKSGLPSDRFSAERTGGSVSTLTIQRTQQEDSAVYLCASSRTSGGSYEQYFGPGTRLTVT.

V gene TRBV7-2 combines with J gene TRBJ1-1, with D perhaps matching TRBD1 (5 bases). Per the germline V gene, CDR1 is SGHTA and CDR2 is FQGNSA. Deletions cut 2 bases from V and 3 bases from J, with 7 bases between. This CDR3 contains 13 residues. The CDR3 DNA is TGTGCCAGCAGCTTACAGGGCTACACTGAAGCTTTCTTT. Amino acids: CASSLQGYTEAFF.

This chain's CDR3 is CASSHLGGKSGPYNEQFF. CDR3 nucleotide sequence: TGTGCCAGCTCGCACCTTGGAGGAAAGTCGGGGCCCTACAATGAGCAGTTCTTC. The chain carries TRBV18 and TRBJ2-1; either TRBD1 or TRBD2 may supply D (5 bases each). The germline gives CDR1 KGHSH, CDR2 LQKENI. The CDR3 contains 18 residues. Trimming removed 6 bases from V and 2 bases from J, with 23 bases in between.

The J gene is TRBJ2-3, the V gene TRBV27; 10 bases line up with TRBD2. The V and J ends lost 5 bases and 2 bases, in that order; junction bases with no gene match: 4. This CDR3 has 15 residues. From germline, CDR1 is MNHEY and CDR2 SMNVEV (reference sequence). The DNA of the CDR3 is TGTGCCAGCAGTAAGCGGGAGGGAATCACAGATACGCAGTATTTT. Protein sequence: CASSKREGITDTQYF.

This clone was recorded a few times. The chain is built from TRBV4-3 and TRBJ1-5; 8 bases fit TRBD1. The V gene end was trimmed by 0 bases and the J gene end by 9 bases; junction bases not matched to a gene: 7. Germline V gene sequence: CDR1 LGHNA, CDR2 YSLEER. The CDR3 runs 15 residues. The CDR3 is CASSQDGTGLMPQHF. The CDR3 DNA follows: TGCGCCAGCAGCCAAGATGGGACAGGCCTAATGCCCCAGCATTTT.

This rearrangement joins TRBV9 to TRBJ1-1; tentatively, D is TRBD1 (5 bases). Trimming stripped 2 bases from V and 2 bases from J, with 10 bases between. This CDR3 is built from 14 residues. From germline, CDR1 is SGDLS and CDR2 YYNGEE. Written as DNA, the CDR3 is TGTGCCAGCAGCGTCAGCGGGGGAAACACTGAAGCTTTCTTT. Protein product: CASSVSGGNTEAFF.

The J gene is TRBJ2-5, the V gene TRBV5-1; TRBD1 matches at 11 bases. Germline CDR1 is SGHRS and CDR2 is YFSETQ. The CDR3 totals 15 residues. V lost 1 base, J lost 4 bases, and 3 bases stayed unmatched. CDR3 DNA sequence: TGCGCCAGCAGCTTGAGGACAGGGGGCTTAGAGACCCAGTACTTC. Its protein is CASSLRTGGLETQYF.